These 5 T cell receptor beta chains came from one sample sequenced in a study of T cell repertoires in cytomegalovirus infection. TCRdb ran MiXCR on the reads and lists one entry per CDR3 protein. This table holds over 250,000 distinct CDR3 sequences, 22% found once. The antigens of these receptors remain unknown. The source was cultured PBMCs, collected from culture after CMV antigen stimulation. These TCRs come from a human donor in good health (CMV status not recorded). Some clones in this sample may be carry-over from other donors' samples.

The chain carries TRBV5-4 and TRBJ2-5, with D perhaps TRBD1 (5 bases). The germline gives CDR1 SGHNT, CDR2 YYREEE (reference sequence). Deletions cut 0 bases from V and 5 bases from J, with 14 bases between. CDR3 length: 15 residues. The CDR3, as DNA: TGTGCCAGCAGCTTGGGGCAGGGTCTCCTGGAGACCCAGTACTTC. As protein: CASSLGQGLLETQYF.

There are a few counts of this clonotype. The chain uses TRBV20-1 and TRBJ2-3, with TRBD2 matching 10 bases. This CDR3 is 14 amino acids long. CDR1 and CDR2 from the germline V gene are DFQATT and SNEGSKA (reference sequence). With V trimmed by 5 bases and J by 0 bases, 2 bases remained unmatched. The CDR3 DNA sequence: TGCAGTGCTGGACTAGCGGAAAGCACAGATACGCAGTATTTT. The encoded protein is CSAGLAESTDTQYF.

CDR3 loop: CATSRDLAANEQFF. The CDR3 bases are TGTGCCACCAGCAGAGACCTAGCCGCGAATGAGCAGTTCTTC. The V call is TRBV15, the J call TRBJ2-1; D may be TRBD2 (5 bases). The germline V gene has CDR1 LNHNV and CDR2 YYDKDF (reference sequence). Trimming took off 0 bases at V and 7 bases at J, with 10 bases between the two ends. This CDR3 spans 14 amino acids.

Ten or more counts support this clonotype. This chain uses TRBV11-2 with TRBJ1-5; perhaps TRBD1 as D (6 bases). The CDR3 runs 15 residues. The V gene's germline CDR1 is SGHAT and CDR2 FQNNGV. Trimming shortened V by 4 bases and J by 0 bases, and 10 bases separated the two germline ends. CDR3 residues: CASSSSRGSNQPQHF. In DNA form, the CDR3 reads TGTGCCAGCAGCTCCAGCAGGGGTAGCAATCAGCCCCAGCATTTT.

The J gene is TRBJ2-5, the V gene TRBV28, with D perhaps TRBD2 (6 bases). Germline loops: CDR1 MDHEN, CDR2 SYDVKM. The CDR3 extends over 15 amino acids. Trimming left V 6 bases short and J 1 base short, with 15 bases between. The CDR3 region is CASSLIAAPQETQYF. The DNA of the CDR3 is TGTGCCAGCAGCCTAATAGCGGCTCCCCAAGAGACCCAGTACTTC.